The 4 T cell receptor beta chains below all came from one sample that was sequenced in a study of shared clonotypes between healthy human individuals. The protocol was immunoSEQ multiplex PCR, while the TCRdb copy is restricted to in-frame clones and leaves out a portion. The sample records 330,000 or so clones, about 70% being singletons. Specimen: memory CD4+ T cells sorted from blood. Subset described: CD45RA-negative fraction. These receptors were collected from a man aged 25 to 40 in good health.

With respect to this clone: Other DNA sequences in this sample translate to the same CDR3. CDR3 sequence: CASSPPENTDTQYF. CDR3 in DNA: TGTGCCAGCTCACCGCCGGAGAACACAGATACGCAGTATTTT. The chain joins TRBV18 to TRBJ2-3; D gene unclear. The V gene lost 3 bases and the J gene lost 2 bases, with 9 bases spanning the gap. Germline V CDR1 and CDR2: KGHSH, LQKENI. This CDR3 region has 14 residues.

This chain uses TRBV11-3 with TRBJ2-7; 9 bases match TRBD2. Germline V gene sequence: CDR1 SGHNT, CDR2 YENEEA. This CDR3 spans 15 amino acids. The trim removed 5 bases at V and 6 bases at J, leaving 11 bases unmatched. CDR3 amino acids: CASSLTGTSQGEQYF. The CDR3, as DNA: TGTGCCAGCAGCCTGACCGGGACTAGCCAGGGCGAGCAGTACTTC. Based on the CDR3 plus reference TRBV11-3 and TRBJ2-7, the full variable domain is EAGVVQSPRYKIIEKKQPVAFWCNPISGHNTLYWYLQNLGQGPELLIRYENEEAVDDSQLPKDRFSAERLKGVDSTLKIQPAELGDSAVYLCASSLTGTSQGEQYFGPGTRLTVT.

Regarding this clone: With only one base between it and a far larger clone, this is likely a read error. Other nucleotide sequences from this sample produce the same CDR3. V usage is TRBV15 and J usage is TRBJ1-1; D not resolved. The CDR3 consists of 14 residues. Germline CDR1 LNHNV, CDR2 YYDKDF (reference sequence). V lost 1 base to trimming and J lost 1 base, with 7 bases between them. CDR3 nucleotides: TGTGCCACCAGCAGAGCGGGCTCGAACACTGAAGCTTTCTTT. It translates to CATSRAGSNTEAFF.

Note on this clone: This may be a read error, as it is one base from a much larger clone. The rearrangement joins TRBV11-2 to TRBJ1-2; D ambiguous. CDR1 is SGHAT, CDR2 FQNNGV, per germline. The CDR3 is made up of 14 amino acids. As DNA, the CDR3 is TGTGCCAACAGCTCCTGGGGAATTAACTATGGCTACACCTTC. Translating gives CANSSWGINYGYTF. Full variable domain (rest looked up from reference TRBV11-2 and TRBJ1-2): EAGVAQSPRYKIIEKRQSVAFWCNPISGHATLYWYQQILGQGPKLLIQFQNNGVVDDSQLPKDRFSAERLKGVDSTLKIQPAKLEDSAVYLCANSSWGINYGYTFGSGTRLTVV.